Following are 16 T cell receptor beta chains from one sample sequenced in a study of shared clonotypes between healthy human individuals. Assay used: immunoSEQ multiplex PCR; TCRdb lists only in-frame clones, some missing. The profile shows about 1,900,000 clones, roughly 94% of them singletons. It was CD45RO-negative cells, positively selected for CCR7, that made up naive CD8 cells, with terminally differentiated effector memory CD45RA+ cells excluded. The sample taken for sequencing was naive CD8+ T cells sorted from blood. Source of these receptors: a man younger than 35 in good health.

The J gene is TRBJ2-3, the V gene TRBV4-1; D possibly corresponds to TRBD2 (6 bases). This CDR3 is built from 15 residues. Trimming removed 0 bases at V and 1 base at J, with 8 bases between. CDR1 and CDR2 from the germline V gene are MGHRA and YSYEKL. In DNA, the CDR3 is TGCGCCAGCAGCCAAGATTCGGGGGGCACAGATACGCAGTATTTT. Protein product: CASSQDSGGTDTQYF.

This clone was seen once. The genes are TRBV27 and TRBJ1-2, with 8 nucleotides matching TRBD1. This CDR3 region has 16 residues. Germline CDR1 MNHEY, CDR2 SMNVEV (reference sequence). V lost 1 base, J lost 5 bases, and 9 bases stayed unmatched. The CDR3 protein is CASSLYQGQGIYGYTF. The CDR3 DNA follows: TGTGCCAGCAGTTTATACCAAGGACAGGGTATATATGGCTACACCTTC.

The V gene is TRBV9, the J gene TRBJ2-6; 14 bases line up with TRBD2. Unmatched junction bases numbered 8, after V lost 3 bases and J lost 0 bases. Looked up from germline, CDR1 is SGDLS and CDR2 is YYNGEE. The CDR3 loop spans 20 amino acids. Here the CDR3 reads CASSETSGREWDSGANVLTF. The CDR3 DNA reads TGTGCCAGCAGCGAGACTAGCGGGAGGGAATGGGACTCTGGGGCCAACGTCCTGACTTTC.

This chain links TRBV12-5 with TRBJ2-7; D remains ambiguous. This CDR3 region has 13 residues. Germline CDR1 reads LGHNT; CDR2 reads FRNRAP. The V end lost 7 bases, the J end lost 0 bases, and 10 bases lay between the germline ends. CDR3 sequence: CASAQEGSYEQYF. CDR3 nucleotide sequence: TGTGCTAGTGCCCAGGAAGGCTCCTACGAGCAGTACTTC.

The chain uses TRBV7-9 and TRBJ2-7; D remains ambiguous. V was pared by 8 bases and J by 0 bases, with 11 bases between. The CDR3 runs to 13 residues. Germline V gene data show CDR1 as SEHNR and CDR2 as FQNEAQ (reference sequence). CDR3 bases: TGTGCCAGCTCTAGGGCGATCTCCTACGAGCAGTACTTC. Translated: CASSRAISYEQYF.

Remarks on this clone: At the DNA level, this CDR3 is encoded by other sequences in the same sample as well. The chain recombines TRBV5-1 with TRBJ2-7; D unclear. The germline CDR1 and CDR2 sequences are SGHRS and YFSETQ. The CDR3 loop spans 14 amino acids. The V end lost 0 bases, the J end lost 5 bases, and 12 bases lay between the germline ends. The CDR3 loop is CASSLAAGVNEQYF. Here the CDR3 DNA reads TGCGCCAGCAGCTTGGCGGCAGGTGTAAACGAGCAGTACTTC.

The V gene is TRBV14, the J gene TRBJ2-1, with 9 positions matching TRBD1. The CDR3 runs to 17 residues. The germline gives CDR1 SGHDN, CDR2 FVKESK. V dropped 4 bases and J dropped 7; count of bases not matched to a gene: 14. The CDR3, as DNA: TGTGCCAGCAGCCCCGTAAAACCGGGACAGGGAAATAATGAGCAGTTCTTC. It yields the protein CASSPVKPGQGNNEQFF.

The chain carries TRBV25-1 and TRBJ2-3; TRBD2 might be the D (6 bases). Germline assignment: CDR1 MGHDK and CDR2 SYGVNS. The CDR3 runs 15 residues. Trimming removed 2 bases from V and 2 bases from J, with 11 bases in between. For the CDR3, the DNA is TGTGCCAGCAGTGAAAGCGGAGGGCCCACAGATACGCAGTATTTT. Translated: CASSESGGPTDTQYF.

CDR3 sequence (DNA): TGTGCCAGCAGCGCAGACGTTTGGACAGAGTCTAACTACGAGCAGTACTTC. Translation: CASSADVWTESNYEQYF. The chain joins TRBV7-2 to TRBJ2-7; tentatively, D is TRBD1 (6 bases). CDR1 and CDR2 from the germline V gene are SGHTA and FQGNSA. This CDR3 region has 17 residues. V was cut by 5 bases and J by 3 bases, with 23 bases left in between.

This chain joins TRBV9 and TRBJ1-2; D ambiguous. This CDR3 comprises 13 residues. Germline CDR1 SGDLS, CDR2 YYNGEE. V lost 4 bases and J 4 bases, leaving 11 bases between the germline ends. As DNA, the CDR3 is TGTGCCAGCAGCCCACTGGACGGCTATGGCTACACCTTC. Amino acid sequence: CASSPLDGYGYTF.

A remark on this clone: Different DNA sequences within this sample yield the same CDR3. J is TRBJ2-1 and V is TRBV4-3, with D possibly matching TRBD2 (6 bases). Germline V gene data show CDR1 as LGHNA and CDR2 as YSLEER. The CDR3 runs 15 residues. Trimming removed 0 bases at V and 2 bases at J, with 8 bases between. The CDR3 DNA follows: TGCGCCAGCAGCCAAGATGGCGGGACCTACAATGAGCAGTTCTTC. It encodes CASSQDGGTYNEQFF.

The chain has TRBV11-3 and TRBJ2-5; weak D call: TRBD1 (5 bases). Trimming cost V 5 bases and J 5 bases, with 9 bases left between them. CDR1 is SGHNT, CDR2 YENEEA, per germline. The CDR3 runs to 12 residues. The CDR3, as DNA: TGTGCCAGCAGCAAAGGGGCTGAGACCCAGTACTTC. Amino acid sequence: CASSKGAETQYF.

This clone is a singleton in its sample. The chain is built from TRBV27 and TRBJ1-2; D is unclear. V was clipped by 4 bases and J by 7 bases, with 22 bases between them. This CDR3 has 16 amino acids. The germline CDR1 and CDR2 sequences are MNHEY and SMNVEV (reference sequence). The CDR3 region has the DNA TGTGCCAGCAGTTCCATGGACGCCTTATCCACTATTGGCTACACCTTC. This gives the protein CASSSMDALSTIGYTF.

This clone was counted a single time. Here the CDR3 DNA reads TGTGCCAGCAGCCAAGATTACGGGACAGGGTTGAACACCGGGGAGCTGTTTTTT. Its protein product is CASSQDYGTGLNTGELFF. This chain links TRBV4-2 with TRBJ2-2; 9 nucleotides match TRBD1. The CDR3 consists of 18 residues. From germline, CDR1 is LGHNA and CDR2 YNFKEQ. J was trimmed by 1 base and V by 0 bases; bases with no gene match: 6.

This clone has a single count. The chain couples TRBV4-2 to TRBJ1-4, with 7 bases that match TRBD1. Germline trimming cut 4 bases from V and 5 bases from J; bases unmatched to any gene: 4. CDR1 is LGHNA, CDR2 YNFKEQ, per germline. This CDR3 spans 14 amino acids. CDR3 amino acids: CASSPGTVNEKLFF. CDR3 in DNA: TGTGCCAGCAGCCCCGGGACAGTCAATGAAAAACTGTTTTTT.

Turning to this clone: Other DNA sequences in this sample translate to the same CDR3. The rearrangement joins TRBV18 to TRBJ2-2, with D hard to call. Germline V gives CDR1 KGHSH, CDR2 LQKENI. The CDR3 runs to 14 residues. Trimming removed 2 bases from V and 1 base from J, with 5 bases in between. Here the CDR3 DNA reads TGTGCCAGCTCACCATTAGGGAACACCGGGGAGCTGTTTTTT. Residues: CASSPLGNTGELFF.